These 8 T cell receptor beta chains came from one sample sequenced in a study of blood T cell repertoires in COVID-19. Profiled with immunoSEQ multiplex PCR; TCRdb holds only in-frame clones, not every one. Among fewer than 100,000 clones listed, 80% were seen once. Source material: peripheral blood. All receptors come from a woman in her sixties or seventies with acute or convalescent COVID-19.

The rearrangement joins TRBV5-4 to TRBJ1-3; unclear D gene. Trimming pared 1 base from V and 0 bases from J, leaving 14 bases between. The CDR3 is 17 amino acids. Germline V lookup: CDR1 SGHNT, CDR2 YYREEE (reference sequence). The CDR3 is CASSLLGSANSGNTIYF. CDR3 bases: TGTGCCAGCAGCTTGTTAGGCAGCGCTAACTCTGGAAACACCATATATTTT.

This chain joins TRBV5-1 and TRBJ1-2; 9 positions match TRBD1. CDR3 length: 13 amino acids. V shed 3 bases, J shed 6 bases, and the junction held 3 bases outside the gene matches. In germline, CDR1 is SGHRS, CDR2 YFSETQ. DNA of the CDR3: TGCGCCAGCAGCTACGGGACAGGGAATGGCTACACCTTC. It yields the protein CASSYGTGNGYTF.

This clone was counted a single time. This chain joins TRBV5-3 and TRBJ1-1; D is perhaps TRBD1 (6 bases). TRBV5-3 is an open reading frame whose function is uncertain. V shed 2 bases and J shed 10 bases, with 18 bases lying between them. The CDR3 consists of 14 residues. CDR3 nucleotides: TGTGCCAGAAGCTTTCGAGACAGGACAATTGGAGCTTTCTTT. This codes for CARSFRDRTIGAFF.

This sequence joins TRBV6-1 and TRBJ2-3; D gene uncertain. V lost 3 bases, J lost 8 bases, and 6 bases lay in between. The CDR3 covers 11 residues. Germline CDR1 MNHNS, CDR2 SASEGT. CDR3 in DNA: TGTGCCAGCAGTGAGTACATTACGCAGTATTTT. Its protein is CASSEYITQYF.

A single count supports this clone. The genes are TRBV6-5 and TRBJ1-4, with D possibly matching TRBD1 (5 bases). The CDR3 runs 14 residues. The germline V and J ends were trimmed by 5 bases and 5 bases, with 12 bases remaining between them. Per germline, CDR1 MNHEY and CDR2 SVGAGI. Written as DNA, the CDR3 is TGTGCCAGCAGTCGCGGGACCCGAAATGAAAAACTGTTTTTT. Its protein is CASSRGTRNEKLFF.

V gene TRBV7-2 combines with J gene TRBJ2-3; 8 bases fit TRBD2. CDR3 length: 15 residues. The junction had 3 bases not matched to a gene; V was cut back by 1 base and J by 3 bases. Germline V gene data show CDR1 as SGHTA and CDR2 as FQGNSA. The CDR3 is CASSLDGGGTDTQYF. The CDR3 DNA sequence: TGTGCCAGCAGCTTAGACGGGGGGGGAACAGATACGCAGTATTTT.

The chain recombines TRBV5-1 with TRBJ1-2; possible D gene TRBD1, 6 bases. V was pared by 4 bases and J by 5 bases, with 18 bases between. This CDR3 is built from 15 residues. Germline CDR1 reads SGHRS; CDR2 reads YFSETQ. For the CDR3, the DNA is TGCGCCAGCAGCCGGTTGGGTACAGGGTCTTATGGCTACACCTTC. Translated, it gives CASSRLGTGSYGYTF.

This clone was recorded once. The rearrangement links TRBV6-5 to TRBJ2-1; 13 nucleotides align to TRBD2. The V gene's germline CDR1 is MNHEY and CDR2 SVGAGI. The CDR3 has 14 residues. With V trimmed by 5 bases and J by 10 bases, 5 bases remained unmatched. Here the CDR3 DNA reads TGTGCCAGCAGTAGGACTAGCGGGAGTGGGGAGCAGTTCTTC. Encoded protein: CASSRTSGSGEQFF.